This TCR beta chain is drawn from a study of control samples from healthy donors and cancer patients. Sequencing used immunoSEQ multiplex PCR; TCRdb keeps in-frame clones, though not all of them. The sample consists of around 41,000 clones, around 94% of them appearing once. Per the germline V gene, CDR1 is MGHRA and CDR2 is YSYEKL. This CDR3 region has 16 residues. V lost 3 bases and J lost 5; bases outside the gene matches: 7. This TCR came from a man between 60 and 70 years old in good health. The material sequenced was blood. The rearrangement uses TRBV4-1 and TRBJ2-2; 9 bases match TRBD1. CDR3 in amino acids: CASSHTGGGRTGELFF. The CDR3 DNA sequence: TGCGCCAGCAGCCATACAGGGGGCGGGCGAACCGGGGAGCTGTTTTTT.